These 3 T cell receptor beta chains share one sample of origin, sequenced in a study of blood T cell repertoires in COVID-19. The method was immunoSEQ multiplex PCR; TCRdb's version includes in-frame clones alone and lacks a portion of them. The table lists 350,000 to 500,000 clones, 70% to 90% of them singletons. Sequenced material: PBMCs or T cells enriched from blood (not recorded which). These receptors were taken from a woman in her late teens or twenties who had been exposed to COVID-19.

The chain recombines TRBV7-8 with TRBJ2-1; D is perhaps TRBD2 (6 bases). The CDR3 has 15 residues. CDR1 is SGHVS and CDR2 is FQNEAQ in the germline V gene. V was trimmed by 6 bases and J by 3 bases, leaving 15 bases between them. The CDR3 reads CASSMAPGDYNEQFF. The DNA for the CDR3 is TGTGCCAGCAGTATGGCCCCGGGGGACTACAATGAGCAGTTCTTC.

The chain couples TRBV5-5 to TRBJ1-5; TRBD1 agrees at 9 bases. The ends lost 0 bases at V and 0 bases at J; junction bases unmatched: 1. The CDR3 is made up of 16 amino acids. Germline CDR1 is SGHKS and CDR2 is YYEKEE (reference sequence). CDR3 in amino acids: CASSLETGGSNQPQHF. As DNA, the CDR3 is TGTGCCAGCAGCTTGGAGACAGGGGGTAGCAATCAGCCCCAGCATTTT. The variable domain in full, completed from reference TRBV5-5 and TRBJ1-5, reads DAGVTQSPTHLIKTRGQQVTLRCSPISGHKSVSWYQQVLGQGPQFIFQYYEKEERGRGNFPDRFSARQFPNYSSELNVNALLLGDSALYLCASSLETGGSNQPQHFGDGTRLSIL.

The V and J genes are TRBV12-3 or TRBV12-4 and TRBJ2-3, with 8 bases fitting TRBD2. There are 13 residues in the CDR3. With V trimmed by 7 bases and J by 6 bases, 6 bases remained unmatched. The DNA for the CDR3 is TGTGCCAGCATTAGAGCGGGGGAGGATACGCAGTATTTT. This gives the protein CASIRAGEDTQYF.